The 17 T cell receptor beta chains below all came from one sample that was sequenced in a study of blood T cell repertoires in COVID-19. Profiling relied on immunoSEQ multiplex PCR, and the TCRdb table lists in-frame clones only, not all of them. The table shows 35,000 to 40,000 clones, with 87% occurring only once. The sequencing sample was made of peripheral blood. The receptor set was obtained from a man aged 55-75 years with COVID-19, enrolled during active disease.

The V call is TRBV5-1, the J call TRBJ1-6; possibly TRBD1 for D (6 bases). V was shortened by 3 bases and J by 12 bases, with 16 bases between the two germline ends. Germline CDR1 reads SGHRS; CDR2 reads YFSETQ. This CDR3 comprises 14 residues. The CDR3 sequence: CASSSGGRGRPLHF. Here the CDR3 DNA reads TGCGCCAGCAGCTCGGGGGGCAGGGGTAGACCCCTCCACTTT.

The chain employs TRBV19 and TRBJ1-6; D uncertain. Germline loops: CDR1 LNHDA, CDR2 SQIVND (reference sequence). The CDR3 is 10 residues long. This CDR3 is CAAFELSLHF. The CDR3 DNA is TGTGCAGCCTTCGAGCTGTCCCTCCACTTT.

CDR3 sequence (DNA): TGTGCCACCAGTGATTTGGGGGGAGGGCCAGACAATGAGCAGTTCTTC. It specifies CATSDLGGGPDNEQFF. The rearrangement links TRBV24-1 to TRBJ2-1; 7 bases are a match to TRBD2. From germline, CDR1 is KGHDR and CDR2 SFDVKD. V shed 0 bases and J 5 bases; nucleotides not matched to a gene: 6. The CDR3 covers 16 residues.

V gene TRBV15 combines with J gene TRBJ1-5; the match to TRBD1 covers 10 bases. The length of the CDR3 is 16 residues. The germline V gene has CDR1 LNHNV and CDR2 YYDKDF (reference sequence). The V and J ends lost 1 base and 5 bases, in that order; junction bases with no gene match: 5. CDR3 sequence (DNA): TGTGCCACCAGCAGAGTTCCGACAGGGGGCGATCAGCCCCAGCATTTT. Amino acid sequence: CATSRVPTGGDQPQHF.

J is TRBJ1-5 and V is TRBV4-1; unclear D gene. Germline CDR1 MGHRA, CDR2 YSYEKL. This CDR3 contains 14 residues. With 0 bases removed from V and 9 bases from J, the gap between germline ends came to 12 bases. The CDR3 DNA follows: TGCGCCAGCAGCCAAGATCAGGAGGGCCGGCCCCAGCATTTT. Protein: CASSQDQEGRPQHF.

The V call is TRBV10-3, the J call TRBJ2-7, with D maybe TRBD2 (6 bases). The V and J ends lost 7 bases and 5 bases respectively, with 21 bases between them. The germline V gene has CDR1 ENHRY and CDR2 SYGVKD. CDR3 length equals 15 residues. The CDR3 sequence is CAIINESRESHEQYF. The CDR3, as DNA: TGTGCCATCATCAACGAGTCTCGGGAGTCCCACGAGCAGTACTTC.

This chain connects TRBV19 to TRBJ1-1; 8 nucleotides line up with TRBD1. V shed 1 base and J 4 bases; nucleotides not matched to a gene: 8. The CDR3 is 16 residues long. The germline gives CDR1 LNHDA, CDR2 SQIVND (reference sequence). CDR3 coding DNA: TGTGCCAGTAGTATAGTTTTCGCAGGGGGCCCCACTGAAGCTTTCTTT. As protein: CASSIVFAGGPTEAFF.

V usage is TRBV3-1 (or the pseudogene TRBV3-2) and J usage is TRBJ2-3; possibly TRBD2 for D (6 bases). CDR1 and CDR2 (germline): LGHDT, YNNKEL (reference sequence). The CDR3 loop spans 21 amino acids. V dropped 4 bases and J dropped 4 bases, with 33 bases sitting between them. The CDR3 DNA reads TGTGCCAGCAGCCCCGCCGGGGGTAGGGTCTTCGGACTCCAGGCATCAGATACGCAGTATTTT. Protein product: CASSPAGGRVFGLQASDTQYF.

The chain employs TRBV28 and TRBJ1-2; possible D gene TRBD1, 5 bases. Trimming stripped 5 bases from V and 3 bases from J, with 7 bases between. The CDR3 contains 12 residues. The germline V gene encodes CDR1 MDHEN and CDR2 SYDVKM. CDR3: CASSTGYYGYTF. CDR3 DNA sequence: TGTGCCAGCAGTACAGGATACTATGGCTACACCTTC.

This chain uses TRBV6-1 with TRBJ2-4; 7 positions agree with TRBD1. The V segment lost 2 bases and the J segment 1 base; nucleotides outside the gene matches: 11. Germline values: CDR1 MNHNS, CDR2 SASEGT. This CDR3 spans 18 amino acids. DNA of the CDR3: TGTGCCAGCAGTGAAAGGGGGCCGGGTCGGGTGGCCAAAAACATTCAGTACTTC. Translating gives CASSERGPGRVAKNIQYF.

The chain joins TRBV11-3 to TRBJ2-2; D is possibly TRBD2 (5 bases). The CDR3 extends over 16 amino acids. Trimming removed 4 bases at V and 0 bases at J, with 12 bases between. The germline V gene encodes CDR1 SGHNT and CDR2 YENEEA. DNA for the CDR3: TGTGCCAGCAGCTCCGGACTTCTTTCGAACACCGGGGAGCTGTTTTTT. Translating it yields CASSSGLLSNTGELFF. The entire variable domain, with the rest obtained from reference TRBV11-3 and TRBJ2-2, is as follows: EAGVVQSPRYKIIEKKQPVAFWCNPISGHNTLYWYLQNLGQGPELLIRYENEEAVDDSQLPKDRFSAERLKGVDSTLKIQPAELGDSAVYLCASSSGLLSNTGELFFGEGSRLTVL.

This clone was seen once. The V and J genes are TRBV9 and TRBJ2-3; 7 bases line up with TRBD2. Germline V gene sequence: CDR1 SGDLS, CDR2 YYNGEE. Unmatched junction bases numbered 14, after V lost 4 bases and J lost 6 bases. The CDR3 contains 16 residues. Written as DNA, the CDR3 is TGTGCCAGCAGCCCCGGGGCGGGAGCCAGAGGGGATACGCAGTATTTT. Translated: CASSPGAGARGDTQYF.

The table lists this clone with a few counts. The J gene is TRBJ1-6, the V gene TRBV27; 10 nucleotides align to TRBD1. V lost 2 bases, J lost 9 bases, and 7 bases stayed unmatched. The CDR3 consists of 16 residues. Germline V gene data show CDR1 as MNHEY and CDR2 as SMNVEV (reference sequence). This chain's CDR3 is CASSLNAGQGTSPLHF. CDR3 nucleotide sequence: TGTGCCAGCAGTTTAAACGCGGGACAGGGGACTTCACCCCTCCACTTT.

This clone was detected only once. The gene calls are TRBV19 and TRBJ1-2, with D uncertain. CDR1 is LNHDA, CDR2 SQIVND, per germline (reference sequence). Trimming stripped 3 bases from V and 1 base from J, with 12 bases between. The CDR3 covers 15 residues. The CDR3 protein is CASSISNSLNYGYTF. In nucleotides, the CDR3 is TGTGCCAGTAGTATCTCCAACTCCCTTAACTATGGCTACACCTTC.

J is TRBJ2-1 and V is TRBV13; TRBD2 agrees at 8 bases. Germline-derived CDR1 and CDR2 are PRHDT and FYEKMQ (reference sequence). V shed 7 bases, J shed 8 bases, and the junction held 16 bases outside the gene matches. This CDR3 has 16 amino acids. The CDR3 DNA reads as TGTGCCAGCACCCCCCCTTGGAGCGGGAGTAGCGATGAGCAGTTCTTC. Encoded protein: CASTPPWSGSSDEQFF. Variable domain in full (rest from reference TRBV13 and TRBJ2-1): AAGVIQSPRHLIKEKRETATLKCYPIPRHDTVYWYQQGPGQDPQFLISFYEKMQSDKGSIPDRFSAQQFSDYHSELNMSSLELGDSALYFCASTPPWSGSSDEQFFGPGTRLTVL.

The CDR3 region is CAWNRGPGEAFF. The CDR3 DNA is TGTGCCTGGAACAGGGGGCCCGGTGAAGCTTTCTTT. The J gene is TRBJ1-1, the V gene TRBV30; 9 bases map to TRBD1. This CDR3 region has 12 residues. After removal of 4 bases from V and 7 bases from J, the junction contained 4 bases not matched to a gene. Germline V gives CDR1 GTSNPN, CDR2 SVGIG (reference sequence).

CDR3 sequence: CASSFGGRGTEAFF. In nucleotides, the CDR3 is TGTGCCAGCAGCTTTGGGGGCCGCGGGACTGAAGCTTTCTTT. The rearrangement joins TRBV13 to TRBJ1-1; possible D gene TRBD1, 6 bases. Germline V gives CDR1 PRHDT, CDR2 FYEKMQ (reference sequence). V lost 3 bases to trimming and J lost 5 bases, with 13 bases between them. The CDR3 contains 14 residues.